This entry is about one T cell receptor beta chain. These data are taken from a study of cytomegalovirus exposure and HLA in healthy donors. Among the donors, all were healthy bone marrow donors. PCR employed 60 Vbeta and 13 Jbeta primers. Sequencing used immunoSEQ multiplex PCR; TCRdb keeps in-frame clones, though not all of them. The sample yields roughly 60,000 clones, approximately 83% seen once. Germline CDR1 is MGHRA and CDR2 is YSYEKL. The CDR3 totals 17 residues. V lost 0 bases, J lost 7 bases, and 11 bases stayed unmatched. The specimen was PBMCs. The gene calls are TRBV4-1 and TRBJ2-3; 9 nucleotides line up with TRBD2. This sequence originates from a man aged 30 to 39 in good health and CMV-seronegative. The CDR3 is CASSQERASGARNTQYF. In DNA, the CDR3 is TGCGCCAGCAGCCAAGAGAGGGCTAGCGGGGCTAGAAATACGCAGTATTTT.